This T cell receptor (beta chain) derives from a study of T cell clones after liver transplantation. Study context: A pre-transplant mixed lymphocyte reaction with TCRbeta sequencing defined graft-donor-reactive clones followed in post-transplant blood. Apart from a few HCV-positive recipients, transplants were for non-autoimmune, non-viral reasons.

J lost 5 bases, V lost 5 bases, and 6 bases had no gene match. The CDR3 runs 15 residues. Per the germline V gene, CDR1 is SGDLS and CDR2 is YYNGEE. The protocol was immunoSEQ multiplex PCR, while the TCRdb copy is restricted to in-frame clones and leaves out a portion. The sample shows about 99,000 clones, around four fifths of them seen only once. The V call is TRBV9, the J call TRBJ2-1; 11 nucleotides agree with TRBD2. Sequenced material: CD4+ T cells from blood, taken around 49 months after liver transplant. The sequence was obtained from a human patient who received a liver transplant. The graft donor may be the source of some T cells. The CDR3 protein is CASRAGTSGDNEQFF. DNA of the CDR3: TGTGCCAGCAGGGCCGGGACTAGCGGTGACAATGAGCAGTTCTTC.